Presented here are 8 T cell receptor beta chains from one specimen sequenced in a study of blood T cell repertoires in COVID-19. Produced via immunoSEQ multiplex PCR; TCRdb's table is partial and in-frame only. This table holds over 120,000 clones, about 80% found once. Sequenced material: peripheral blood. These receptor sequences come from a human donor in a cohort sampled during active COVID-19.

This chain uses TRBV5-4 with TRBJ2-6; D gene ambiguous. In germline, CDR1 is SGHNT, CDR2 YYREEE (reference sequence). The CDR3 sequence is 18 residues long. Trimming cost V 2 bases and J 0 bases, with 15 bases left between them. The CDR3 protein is CASSFDTSVGSGANVLTF. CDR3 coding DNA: TGTGCCAGCAGCTTTGACACATCAGTAGGCTCTGGGGCCAACGTCCTGACTTTC.

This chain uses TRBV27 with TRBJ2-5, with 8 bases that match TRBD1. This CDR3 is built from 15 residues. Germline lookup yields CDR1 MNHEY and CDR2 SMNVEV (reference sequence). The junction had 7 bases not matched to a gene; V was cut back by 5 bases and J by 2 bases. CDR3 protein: CASSHRGSIQETQYF. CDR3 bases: TGTGCCAGCAGTCACAGGGGGTCCATACAAGAGACCCAGTACTTC.

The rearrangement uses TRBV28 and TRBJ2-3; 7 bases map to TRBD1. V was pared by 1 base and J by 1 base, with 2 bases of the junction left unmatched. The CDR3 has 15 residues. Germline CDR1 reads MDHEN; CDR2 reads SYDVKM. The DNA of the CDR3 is TGTGCCAGCAGTTTATTTCAGGGGGGCACAGATACGCAGTATTTT. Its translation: CASSLFQGGTDTQYF.

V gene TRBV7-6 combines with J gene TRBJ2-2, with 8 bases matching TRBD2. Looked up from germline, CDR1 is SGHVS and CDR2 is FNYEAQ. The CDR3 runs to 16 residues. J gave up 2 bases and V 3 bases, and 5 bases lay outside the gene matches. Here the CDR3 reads CASSFSREDNTGELFF. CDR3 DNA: TGTGCCAGCAGCTTTTCGCGGGAGGACAACACCGGGGAGCTGTTTTTT.

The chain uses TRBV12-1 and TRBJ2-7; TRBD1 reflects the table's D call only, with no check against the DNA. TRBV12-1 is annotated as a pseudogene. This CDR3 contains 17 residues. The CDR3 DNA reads TGTGCCAGCAGCTCACCCTTTTTACGCAGGGTGGAATACGAGCAGTACGTC. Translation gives CASSSPFLRRVEYEQYV.

The CDR3 coding sequence is TGTGCCAGCAGCTTAGGGGGAGGAATGCTTGAAAAACTGTTTTTT. This encodes CASSLGGGMLEKLFF. The gene calls are TRBV7-9 and TRBJ1-4; D gene ambiguous. The CDR3 runs to 15 residues. V lost 1 base and J lost 7, with 13 bases in between. Germline assignment: CDR1 SEHNR and CDR2 FQNEAQ (reference sequence).

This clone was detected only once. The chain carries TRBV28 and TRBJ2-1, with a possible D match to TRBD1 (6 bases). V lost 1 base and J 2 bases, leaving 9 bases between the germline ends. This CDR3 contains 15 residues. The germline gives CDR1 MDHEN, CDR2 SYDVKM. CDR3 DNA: TGTGCCAGCAGTTTATACAGGGCGACCTACAATGAGCAGTTCTTC. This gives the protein CASSLYRATYNEQFF.

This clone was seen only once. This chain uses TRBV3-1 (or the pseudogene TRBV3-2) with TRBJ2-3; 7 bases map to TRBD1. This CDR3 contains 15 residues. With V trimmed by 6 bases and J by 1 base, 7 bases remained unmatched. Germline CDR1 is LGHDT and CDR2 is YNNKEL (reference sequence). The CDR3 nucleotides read TGTGCCAGCAGTCAGGGGGTGTGGGGCACAGATACGCAGTATTTT. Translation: CASSQGVWGTDTQYF.